These 26 T cell receptor beta chains came from one sample sequenced in a study of response to subunit inactivated influenza vaccine. TCRdb redid the calling of the RT-PCR reads with MiXCR, one entry per CDR3 protein. The table records a few hundred thousand distinct CDR3 sequences, approximately 9.9% of them present only once. The sequences come from PBMCs from blood, collected 45 days after vaccination. The source of these receptors is a man in his fifties or sixties who received an inactivated influenza vaccine.

This CDR3 reads CASIEGGPPYEQYF. In DNA form, the CDR3 reads TGTGCCAGCATAGAAGGCGGCCCCCCCTACGAGCAGTACTTC. The J gene is TRBJ2-7, the V gene TRBV7-9; D is ambiguous. In germline, CDR1 is SEHNR, CDR2 FQNEAQ (reference sequence). The V gene lost 7 bases and the J gene lost 2 bases, with 15 bases spanning the gap. This CDR3 contains 14 residues.

This clonotype was counted a few times. The chain combines TRBV5-6 with TRBJ1-2; perhaps TRBD1 as D (6 bases). The V gene's germline CDR1 is SGHDT and CDR2 YYEEEE. This CDR3 is 13 amino acids long. V was shortened by 6 bases and J by 5 bases, with 14 bases between the two germline ends. This CDR3 is CASTPTGAYGYTF. CDR3 nucleotide sequence: TGTGCCAGCACTCCCACGGGGGCGTATGGCTACACCTTC.

There are a few counts of this clonotype. The chain couples TRBV5-1 to TRBJ1-1; D uncertain. The CDR3 has 16 residues. Germline V lookup: CDR1 SGHRS, CDR2 YFSETQ. Trimming removed 1 base from V and 1 base from J, with 14 bases in between. DNA for the CDR3: TGCGCCAGCAGCTTGTCGGGGTCGTTGGGGAACACTGAAGCTTTCTTT. It specifies CASSLSGSLGNTEAFF.

The sample holds many counts of this clonotype. V usage is TRBV7-9 and J usage is TRBJ1-4; tentative D call: TRBD1 (6 bases). Germline CDR1 SEHNR, CDR2 FQNEAQ (reference sequence). Trimming removed 2 bases at V and 7 bases at J, with 11 bases between. CDR3 length equals 14 residues. CDR3: CASSLSGVSEKLFF. DNA of the CDR3: TGTGCCAGCAGCTTATCAGGGGTTAGTGAAAAACTGTTTTTT.

V and J are TRBV29-1 and TRBJ2-2; TRBD1 agrees at 8 bases. The CDR3 is made up of 15 amino acids. The V segment lost 6 bases and the J segment 5 bases; nucleotides outside the gene matches: 11. Germline lookup yields CDR1 SQVTM and CDR2 ANQGSEA. CDR3 in DNA: TGCAGCGTCGGGGAGACAGGGGCCTTTACCGGGGAGCTGTTTTTT. Translated, it gives CSVGETGAFTGELFF.

This clonotype was seen more than once but under ten times. The rearrangement joins TRBV5-1 to TRBJ2-2; D may be TRBD1 or TRBD2 (5 bases each). The ends were cut back, 3 bases at V and 5 bases at J, with 17 bases in the middle. The CDR3 runs to 16 residues. Germline V gene lookup returns CDR1 SGHRS and CDR2 YFSETQ. As DNA, the CDR3 is TGCGCCAGCAGCTGGAGGCCGGCAGGGCGGACCGGGGAGCTGTTTTTT. This encodes CASSWRPAGRTGELFF.

The chain recombines TRBV20-1 with TRBJ2-5; D perhaps matches TRBD2 (7 bases). Looked up from germline, CDR1 is DFQATT and CDR2 is SNEGSKA (reference sequence). V was clipped by 6 bases and J by 1 base, with 18 bases between them. The CDR3 is 15 residues long. CDR3 DNA: TGCAGTGCCCCTGGGGGAGGGGGTTCCCAAGAGACCCAGTACTTC. This codes for CSAPGGGGSQETQYF.

There are many counts of this clonotype. This chain joins TRBV6-2 or TRBV6-3 and TRBJ2-7, with 7 bases aligning to TRBD1. The germline gives CDR1 MNHEY, CDR2 SVGEGT. This CDR3 has 13 amino acids. With V trimmed by 5 bases and J by 3 bases, 4 bases remained unmatched. Here the CDR3 reads CASSQQGYYEQYF. CDR3 DNA sequence: TGTGCCAGCAGTCAACAGGGGTACTACGAGCAGTACTTC.

This sequence joins TRBV7-9 and TRBJ2-5; 8 nucleotides agree with TRBD2. With 4 bases clipped from V and 2 bases from J, the junction kept 9 bases outside the gene matches. This CDR3 is 16 amino acids long. Germline V lookup: CDR1 SEHNR, CDR2 FQNEAQ (reference sequence). The CDR3 bases are TGTGCCAGCAGCTCGAGGGCCAGCGGGGGACAAGAGACCCAGTACTTC. As protein: CASSSRASGGQETQYF. Looking up the rest from reference TRBV7-9 and TRBJ2-5 gives the full variable domain: DTGVSQNPRHKITKRGQNVTFRCDPISEHNRLYWYRQTLGQGPEFLTYFQNEAQLEKSRLLSDRFSAERPKGSFSTLEIQRTEQGDSAMYLCASSSRASGGQETQYFGPGTRLLVL.

The chain employs TRBV12-3 or TRBV12-4 and TRBJ1-1, with a weak D call TRBD1 (5 bases). The CDR3 has 12 amino acids. The V and J ends lost 3 bases and 7 bases respectively, with 9 bases between them. CDR3 DNA: TGTGCCAGCAGTTTGGGGGGGGTTGAAGCTTTCTTT. Translation: CASSLGGVEAFF.

This clonotype was found many times. The CDR3 sequence is CASSMEDRRPMNTEAFF. The CDR3 nucleotides are TGTGCCAGCAGCATGGAGGACAGGCGGCCCATGAACACTGAAGCTTTCTTT. The V call is TRBV21-1, the J call TRBJ1-1; the listed D gene, TRBD1, was not tested against the DNA. TRBV21-1 is a pseudogene locus. The CDR3 extends over 17 amino acids.

This clonotype was counted many times. This sequence joins TRBV29-1 and TRBJ2-3; D remains unclear. The V and J ends lost 3 bases and 2 bases respectively, with 6 bases between them. Germline values: CDR1 SQVTM, CDR2 ANQGSEA. This CDR3 contains 12 residues. CDR3 in DNA: TGCAGCGTTGAGGGTACCACAGATACGCAGTATTTT. It specifies CSVEGTTDTQYF.

This clonotype came up many times. The V and J genes are TRBV11-2 and TRBJ2-1, with TRBD2 matching over 11 bases. The J segment lost 0 bases and the V segment lost 1 base, leaving 8 bases of the junction unmatched. Germline V gene lookup returns CDR1 SGHAT and CDR2 FQNNGV. This CDR3 has 19 amino acids. Written as DNA, the CDR3 is TGTGCCAGCAGCTTAGTCGGGACTAGCGGTTTCAGCTCCTACAATGAGCAGTTCTTC. Translating gives CASSLVGTSGFSSYNEQFF. The variable domain in full, with the rest retrieved from reference TRBV11-2 and TRBJ2-1, is EAGVAQSPRYKIIEKRQSVAFWCNPISGHATLYWYQQILGQGPKLLIQFQNNGVVDDSQLPKDRFSAERLKGVDSTLKIQPAKLEDSAVYLCASSLVGTSGFSSYNEQFFGPGTRLTVL.

This clonotype was counted ten times or more. The chain employs TRBV7-7 and TRBJ2-1, with D perhaps being TRBD1 or TRBD2 (6 bases each). CDR3 length: 15 residues. Germline assignment: CDR1 SSHAT and CDR2 FNYEAQ (reference sequence). Trimming pared 5 bases from V and 7 bases from J, leaving 18 bases between. The CDR3 bases are TGTGCCAGCAGCACGGGAAGGGGGAGGTATAATGAGCAGTTCTTC. Amino acids: CASSTGRGRYNEQFF.

This clonotype was observed a handful of times. The chain joins TRBV5-6 to TRBJ2-7; D call uncertain. Germline assignment: CDR1 SGHDT and CDR2 YYEEEE. There are 14 residues in the CDR3. V shed 4 bases and J shed 3 bases, with 14 bases lying between them. The CDR3 region is CASSGSPANYEQYF. The CDR3 bases are TGTGCCAGCAGCGGGTCTCCGGCCAACTACGAGCAGTACTTC. Drawing the rest from reference TRBV5-6 and TRBJ2-7, the complete variable domain is DAGVTQSPTHLIKTRGQQVTLRCSPKSGHDTVSWYQQALGQGPQFIFQYYEEEERQRGNFPDRFSGHQFPNYSSELNVNALLLGDSALYLCASSGSPANYEQYFGPGTRLTVT.

This clonotype has just a few counts. The chain joins TRBV6-2 or TRBV6-3 to TRBJ2-1; D perhaps matches TRBD2 (6 bases). Trimming took off 2 bases at V and 4 bases at J, with 9 bases between the two ends. Germline lookup yields CDR1 MNHEY and CDR2 SVGEGT. This CDR3 is 14 amino acids long. The CDR3 reads CASSYQAGYNEQFF. CDR3 in DNA: TGTGCCAGCAGTTACCAGGCGGGATACAATGAGCAGTTCTTC.

This clonotype was counted only a few times. This chain uses TRBV11-2 with TRBJ2-7; 7 nucleotides agree with TRBD1. Trimming at V came to 4 bases and at J to 1 base, leaving 13 bases not matched to a gene. This CDR3 region has 17 residues. Germline V gene lookup returns CDR1 SGHAT and CDR2 FQNNGV. The CDR3 DNA sequence: TGTGCCAGCAGCTCCACCCCCCTGGGACAGCAGTCCTACGAGCAGTACTTC. Translating it yields CASSSTPLGQQSYEQYF.

The chain uses TRBV4-3 and TRBJ2-5; D not resolved. V was shortened by 1 base and J by 5 bases, with 14 bases between the two germline ends. There are 15 residues in the CDR3. Germline assignment: CDR1 LGHNA and CDR2 YSLEER. CDR3: CASSQGGRWVETQYF. DNA for the CDR3: TGCGCCAGCAGCCAAGGAGGACGGTGGGTCGAGACCCAGTACTTC.

The rearrangement joins TRBV6-2 or TRBV6-3 to TRBJ1-5; a possible D gene is TRBD1 (6 bases). The V end was cut by 8 bases, the J end by 3 bases, with 11 bases between. The CDR3 extends over 13 amino acids. Germline loops: CDR1 MNHEY, CDR2 SVGEGT. DNA of the CDR3: TGTGCCAGCCGGGGGCAAAACAATCAGCCCCAGCATTTT. The encoded protein is CASRGQNNQPQHF.

This clonotype was observed a few times. The chain combines TRBV12-3 or TRBV12-4 with TRBJ2-1; D tentatively fits TRBD1 or TRBD2 (5 bases each). The CDR3 covers 15 residues. V dropped 6 bases and J dropped 2 bases, with 14 bases sitting between them. CDR3 DNA sequence: TGTGCCAGCAGGGCCCGGGACCAAACCTACAATGAGCAGTTCTTC. Amino acids: CASRARDQTYNEQFF.

V and J are TRBV7-6 and TRBJ1-4; weak D call: TRBD1 (5 bases). The CDR3 covers 15 residues. V lost 1 base, J lost 3 bases, and 9 bases lay in between. Germline assignment: CDR1 SGHVS and CDR2 FNYEAQ. The CDR3 nucleotides read TGTGCCAGCAGCTTAGGGGGCGCGGCTAATGAAAAACTGTTTTTT. Its translation: CASSLGGAANEKLFF.

This chain connects TRBV28 to TRBJ2-7, with a weak D call TRBD2 (5 bases). V shed 7 bases and J shed 0 bases, with 7 bases lying between them. The CDR3 loop spans 12 amino acids. The germline gives CDR1 MDHEN, CDR2 SYDVKM. CDR3 DNA sequence: TGTGCCAGCAAGGACTCCTCCTACGAGCAGTACTTC. Its protein is CASKDSSYEQYF.

This clonotype appeared a few times. The chain couples TRBV6-5 to TRBJ2-5; D gene uncertain. Between the trimmed V and J ends, which lost 0 bases and 1 base, there was a span of 9 bases. This CDR3 spans 15 amino acids. Germline V gives CDR1 MNHEY, CDR2 SVGAGI. The CDR3 DNA reads TGTGCCAGCAGTTACTCTAAGAACACCCAAGAGACCCAGTACTTC. Protein sequence: CASSYSKNTQETQYF.

This clonotype was counted a few times. The chain combines TRBV28 with TRBJ2-7; TRBD1 matches at 7 bases. CDR3 length equals 14 residues. CDR1 MDHEN and CDR2 SYDVKM come from the germline V gene. Trimming removed 11 bases from V and 5 bases from J; junction bases left unmatched: 15. The CDR3 DNA sequence: TGTGCCTCCACGGGCAGGGGGTCTATCGACGAGCAGTACTTC. It codes for CASTGRGSIDEQYF.

The chain couples TRBV24-1 to TRBJ2-1; 8 nucleotides agree with TRBD2. CDR1 is KGHDR, CDR2 SFDVKD, per germline. The CDR3 extends over 16 amino acids. J gave up 7 bases and V 4 bases, and 11 bases lay outside the gene matches. CDR3: CATSEMVAGWQNEQFF. In DNA, the CDR3 is TGTGCCACCAGTGAAATGGTAGCGGGGTGGCAGAATGAGCAGTTCTTC.

This clonotype was counted at least ten times. The chain has TRBV7-9 and TRBJ2-1; D may correspond to TRBD1 or TRBD2 (5 bases each). In germline, CDR1 is SEHNR, CDR2 FQNEAQ (reference sequence). The CDR3 covers 12 residues. V lost 3 bases and J 7 bases, leaving 7 bases between the germline ends. Here the CDR3 reads CASSLGVNEQFF. CDR3 DNA sequence: TGTGCCAGCAGCTTGGGGGTTAATGAGCAGTTCTTC.